The 31 T cell receptor beta chains below were found in one sample sequenced in a study of shared clonotypes between healthy human individuals. Measured with immunoSEQ multiplex PCR; TCRdb has only the in-frame clones, and not every one. The sample lists about 2,500,000 clones; over 85% were seen once. The sequenced sample consisted of naive CD4+ T cells sorted from blood. As for subset: CD45RA+ positively selected. These receptors all come from a man between 18 and 29 years old in good health.

To note about this clone: This sample also contains other DNA sequences that code for the same CDR3. The J gene is TRBJ2-1, the V gene TRBV11-3, with D possibly being TRBD1 (7 bases). The CDR3 runs 15 residues. Germline CDR1 and CDR2: SGHNT and YENEEA. V lost 1 base and J lost 8, with 15 bases in between. For the CDR3, the DNA is TGTGCCAGCAGCTTAGGCCAGGGGGAGGAGTATGAGCAGTTCTTC. Its protein product is CASSLGQGEEYEQFF.

This chain links TRBV14 with TRBJ1-6; a weak D match, TRBD1 (5 bases). CDR3 length equals 20 residues. The germline CDR1 and CDR2 sequences are SGHDN and FVKESK. V shed 3 bases and J shed 0 bases, with 21 bases lying between them. The CDR3 sequence: CASSHQRGDRGYSYNSPLHF. The CDR3 bases are TGTGCCAGCAGCCACCAACGGGGAGACAGAGGTTACTCCTATAATTCACCCCTCCACTTT.

The rearrangement uses TRBV27 and TRBJ1-1; 8 bases agree with TRBD1. V dropped 3 bases and J dropped 6; count of bases not matched to a gene: 6. The germline gives CDR1 MNHEY, CDR2 SMNVEV (reference sequence). The CDR3 is 14 amino acids. The CDR3 DNA reads TGTGCCAGCAGTTTCGGACAGGGAACCGCTGAAGCTTTCTTT. The encoded protein is CASSFGQGTAEAFF.

The V gene is TRBV2, the J gene TRBJ2-1, with 15 bases that match TRBD2. The germline V gene encodes CDR1 SNHLY and CDR2 FYNNEI. The CDR3 runs to 15 residues. Trimming at V came to 6 bases and at J to 8 bases, leaving 5 bases not matched to a gene. The CDR3 DNA reads as TGTGCCAGCAGGCGGACTAGCGGGGGGGCTTATGAGCAGTTCTTC. It codes for CASRRTSGGAYEQFF.

This sequence joins TRBV5-1 and TRBJ1-2; D is possibly TRBD1 (5 bases). The CDR3 runs to 15 residues. Trimming took 0 bases from V and 2 from J, leaving 11 bases between them. Looked up from germline, CDR1 is SGHRS and CDR2 is YFSETQ. The CDR3 region is CASSLDGTVNYGYTF. The CDR3, as DNA: TGCGCCAGCAGCTTGGACGGGACGGTAAACTATGGCTACACCTTC.

Comments on this clone: Other DNA sequences in the sample encode the same CDR3. The chain recombines TRBV9 with TRBJ2-1, with 11 nucleotides matching TRBD2. The germline CDR1 and CDR2 sequences are SGDLS and YYNGEE. The CDR3 is 15 amino acids. V trimming: 5 bases; J trimming: 3 bases; junction bases outside the gene matches: 4. The CDR3 reads CASSPLAGGYNEQFF. The CDR3 DNA reads as TGTGCCAGCAGTCCCCTAGCGGGGGGCTACAATGAGCAGTTCTTC.

The rearrangement joins TRBV2 to TRBJ1-1; possibly TRBD1 for D (6 bases). With 5 bases removed from V and 1 base from J, the gap between germline ends came to 11 bases. CDR1 and CDR2 (germline): SNHLY, FYNNEI. This CDR3 is 14 amino acids long. The CDR3 DNA follows: TGTGCCAGCAGTACGGGACACCAGAACACTGAAGCTTTCTTT. The encoded protein is CASSTGHQNTEAFF.

The chain uses TRBV10-1 and TRBJ2-3; no reliable D call. The CDR3 has 14 residues. Germline CDR1 WNHNN, CDR2 SYGVQD (reference sequence). Trimming took off 5 bases at V and 0 bases at J, with 9 bases between the two ends. The CDR3 nucleotides read TGCGCCAGCAGTCGAGCCCTAAGCACAGATACGCAGTATTTT. It specifies CASSRALSTDTQYF.

The chain is built from TRBV7-9 and TRBJ2-3, with TRBD2 identical over 8 bases. The length of the CDR3 is 18 residues. Germline V gene lookup returns CDR1 SEHNR and CDR2 FQNEAQ (reference sequence). With V trimmed by 5 bases and J by 1 base, 14 bases remained unmatched. The CDR3 sequence is CASSLGRPGLGGTDTQYF. Here the CDR3 DNA reads TGTGCCAGCAGCCTAGGACGTCCGGGACTAGGGGGCACAGATACGCAGTATTTT.

J is TRBJ2-3 and V is TRBV5-4; D unresolved. The V and J ends lost 0 bases and 2 bases respectively, with 7 bases between them. Germline loops: CDR1 SGHNT, CDR2 YYREEE (reference sequence). The CDR3 length is 14 residues. CDR3 sequence reads: CASSLDYITDTQYF. Here the CDR3 DNA reads TGTGCCAGCAGCTTGGACTACATCACAGATACGCAGTATTTT.

The chain uses TRBV15 and TRBJ2-1; 9 bases align to TRBD2. With 0 bases clipped from V and 8 bases from J, the junction kept 11 bases outside the gene matches. Germline CDR1 reads LNHNV; CDR2 reads YYDKDF (reference sequence). CDR3 length: 17 residues. The CDR3: CATSRDFPRGGADEQFF. CDR3 nucleotide sequence: TGTGCCACCAGCAGAGATTTCCCTCGCGGGGGGGCCGATGAGCAGTTCTTC.

Comment on this clone: Distinct nucleotide sequences in the sample also encode this CDR3. The chain uses TRBV27 and TRBJ1-2; TRBD1 agrees at 9 bases. V shed 6 bases and J 4 bases; nucleotides not matched to a gene: 9. The germline V gene has CDR1 MNHEY and CDR2 SMNVEV (reference sequence). There are 15 residues in the CDR3. The CDR3 here is CASSLLQGAGYGYTF. Here the CDR3 DNA reads TGTGCCAGCAGCCTCCTACAGGGGGCGGGCTATGGCTACACCTTC.

The rearrangement joins TRBV6-6 to TRBJ2-5; the match to TRBD1 covers 7 bases. The V gene's germline CDR1 is MNHNY and CDR2 SVGAGI (reference sequence). The V gene end was trimmed by 6 bases and the J gene end by 2 bases; junction bases not matched to a gene: 6. The CDR3 has 14 amino acids. CDR3 loop: CASSLGDRQETQYF. The CDR3 DNA sequence: TGTGCCAGCAGCCTCGGGGACAGACAAGAGACCCAGTACTTC.

This clone has just one count. Other DNA sequences from this sample encode an identical CDR3 as well. The gene calls are TRBV2 and TRBJ2-1; no clear D gene. Germline assignment: CDR1 SNHLY and CDR2 FYNNEI. V was trimmed by 1 base and J by 4 bases, leaving 8 bases between them. The CDR3 is made up of 14 amino acids. The CDR3 DNA sequence: TGTGCCAGCAGTGAAGACCCCAGGTACAATGAGCAGTTCTTC. Translated, it gives CASSEDPRYNEQFF.

This rearrangement joins TRBV5-1 to TRBJ2-7; no reliable D call. This CDR3 is 15 amino acids long. V was trimmed by 4 bases and J by 3 bases, leaving 17 bases between them. Germline CDR1 is SGHRS and CDR2 is YFSETQ. The CDR3 bases are TGCGCCAGCAGCCCTGCACTCTCGACACTCTACGAGCAGTACTTC. It codes for CASSPALSTLYEQYF.

This clone showed up just once. V usage is TRBV25-1 and J usage is TRBJ2-7; 7 bases map to TRBD1. CDR1 and CDR2 (germline): MGHDK, SYGVNS. This CDR3 contains 14 residues. Trimming took 4 bases from V and 0 from J; bases not matched to a gene: 3. CDR3 in amino acids: CASSATGSSYEQYF. CDR3 bases: TGTGCCAGCAGTGCGACAGGGTCCTCCTACGAGCAGTACTTC.

This clone has more than one count but fewer than ten. Within the sample, other DNA sequences also encode this same CDR3. The chain couples TRBV18 to TRBJ1-5; D is uncertain. Germline-derived CDR1 and CDR2 are KGHSH and LQKENI. V lost 3 bases to trimming and J lost 4 bases, with 10 bases between them. There are 14 residues in the CDR3. CDR3 protein: CASSPSSGNQPQHF. Written as DNA, the CDR3 is TGTGCCAGCTCACCTTCCAGCGGGAATCAGCCCCAGCATTTT.

This clone was observed once. V and J are TRBV6-6 and TRBJ2-1; 9 nucleotides match TRBD2. The germline CDR1 and CDR2 sequences are MNHNY and SVGAGI (reference sequence). The V and J ends lost 2 bases and 5 bases, in that order; junction bases with no gene match: 4. This CDR3 spans 15 amino acids. CDR3 in amino acids: CASSYTGTSNNEQFF. CDR3 sequence (DNA): TGTGCCAGCAGTTACACCGGGACTAGCAACAATGAGCAGTTCTTC.

The CDR3 DNA sequence: TGTGCCAGCTCACCACCTCAGGGACTCAATTTGGTGGCTTTCTTT. Translating gives CASSPPQGLNLVAFF. This rearrangement joins TRBV18 to TRBJ1-1; D is perhaps TRBD1 (5 bases). V was pared by 0 bases and J by 11 bases, with 19 bases between. CDR3 length: 15 residues. In germline, CDR1 is KGHSH, CDR2 LQKENI.

This chain connects TRBV5-1 to TRBJ2-5; 7 positions match TRBD1. Trimming at V came to 3 bases and at J to 3 bases, leaving 8 bases not matched to a gene. The CDR3 is 15 amino acids. Germline CDR1 SGHRS, CDR2 YFSETQ. CDR3 in amino acids: CASSWGSDREETQYF. CDR3 bases: TGCGCCAGCAGCTGGGGGTCTGACAGGGAAGAGACCCAGTACTTC. Combining the CDR3 with reference TRBV5-1 and TRBJ2-5 gives the whole variable domain KAGVTQTPRYLIKTRGQQVTLSCSPISGHRSVSWYQQTPGQGLQFLFEYFSETQRNKGNFPGRFSGRQFSNSRSEMNVSTLELGDSALYLCASSWGSDREETQYFGPGTRLLVL.

The rearrangement uses TRBV30 and TRBJ2-1; 10 positions match TRBD2. Germline V lookup: CDR1 GTSNPN, CDR2 SVGIG (reference sequence). Germline trimming cut 5 bases from V and 14 bases from J; bases unmatched to any gene: 12. The CDR3 is 13 residues long. The CDR3 DNA reads as TGTGCCTGGCTGCAGCGGGAGGGGTTTAGAAAGTTCTTC. It specifies CAWLQREGFRKFF.

V and J are TRBV6-4 and TRBJ2-7; D not resolved. The CDR3 has 14 residues. Germline V gene lookup returns CDR1 MRHNA and CDR2 SNTAGT. Trimming left V 4 bases short and J 0 bases short, with 10 bases between. CDR3 amino acids: CASSVRAYSYEQYF. As DNA, the CDR3 is TGTGCCAGCAGTGTCCGGGCCTACTCCTACGAGCAGTACTTC.

Of note for this clone: Other DNA sequences in the same sample also yield this CDR3. This chain connects TRBV27 to TRBJ1-5, with D unresolved. V lost 9 bases and J 1 base, leaving 7 bases between the germline ends. Looked up from germline, CDR1 is MNHEY and CDR2 is SMNVEV (reference sequence). There are 12 residues in the CDR3. The CDR3 nucleotides are TGTGCCAGTCGAGGGAGCAATCAGCCCCAGCATTTT. It codes for CASRGSNQPQHF.

The chain has TRBV18 and TRBJ2-7; D gene ambiguous. The CDR3 is 17 residues long. V was trimmed by 0 bases and J by 0 bases, leaving 15 bases between them. Germline CDR1 is KGHSH and CDR2 is LQKENI. As DNA, the CDR3 is TGTGCCAGCTCACCACCGCTCAGTGGCACGAGCTCCTACGAGCAGTACTTC. This sequence encodes CASSPPLSGTSSYEQYF.

The chain couples TRBV5-1 to TRBJ1-1, with unresolved D. Germline assignment: CDR1 SGHRS and CDR2 YFSETQ. V was trimmed by 4 bases and J by 0 bases, leaving 13 bases between them. The CDR3 spans 15 residues. The CDR3 DNA follows: TGCGCCAGCAGCCAGGACGGGGAGATGAACACTGAAGCTTTCTTT. It yields the protein CASSQDGEMNTEAFF. Using reference TRBV5-1 and TRBJ1-1 for the parts outside the CDR3, the full variable domain is KAGVTQTPRYLIKTRGQQVTLSCSPISGHRSVSWYQQTPGQGLQFLFEYFSETQRNKGNFPGRFSGRQFSNSRSEMNVSTLELGDSALYLCASSQDGEMNTEAFFGQGTRLTVV.

The chain combines TRBV7-9 with TRBJ2-2; no definite D call. From germline, CDR1 is SEHNR and CDR2 FQNEAQ (reference sequence). The CDR3 has 15 amino acids. The germline V and J ends were trimmed by 2 bases and 2 bases, with 9 bases remaining between them. CDR3 sequence reads: CASSLYLTNTGELFF. CDR3 bases: TGTGCCAGCAGCTTATACCTGACTAACACCGGGGAGCTGTTTTTT.

V is TRBV10-3 and J is TRBJ2-3; possible D gene TRBD2, 5 bases. In germline, CDR1 is ENHRY, CDR2 SYGVKD. The CDR3 loop spans 14 amino acids. The ends were cut back, 6 bases at V and 2 bases at J, with 12 bases in the middle. CDR3 sequence: CAIRRGLDTDTQYF. The CDR3 coding sequence is TGTGCCATCAGGCGCGGGTTAGACACAGATACGCAGTATTTT.

As regards this clone: At the DNA level, this CDR3 is encoded by other sequences in the same sample as well. J is TRBJ2-3 and V is TRBV6-5; D call uncertain. From germline, CDR1 is MNHEY and CDR2 SVGAGI. V lost 5 bases to trimming and J lost 6 bases, with 9 bases between them. This CDR3 comprises 12 residues. The CDR3 here is CASSPSTDTQYF. Here the CDR3 DNA reads TGTGCCAGCAGTCCCTCAACGGATACGCAGTATTTT.

The genes are TRBV25-1 and TRBJ1-4; D is ambiguous. This CDR3 spans 15 amino acids. Germline V CDR1 and CDR2: MGHDK, SYGVNS. V lost 3 bases, J lost 2 bases, and 10 bases lay in between. CDR3 loop: CASSDSGGTNEKLFF. The CDR3 bases are TGTGCCAGCAGTGATAGTGGCGGGACTAATGAAAAACTGTTTTTT.

V usage is TRBV4-3 and J usage is TRBJ2-2; 11 bases match TRBD2. V was clipped by 0 bases and J by 10 bases; unmatched bases: 7. There are 16 residues in the CDR3. Germline V gene sequence: CDR1 LGHNA, CDR2 YSLEER. DNA of the CDR3: TGCGCCAGCAGCCAAGAACTAGCGGGAGTAAGTGAGGAGCTGTTTTTT. This translates into CASSQELAGVSEELFF.

CDR3 nucleotide sequence: TGTGCCAGCAGCTCAAAGGGCCCCCGGGGGTCCTACAATGAGCAGTTCTTC. Amino acid sequence: CASSSKGPRGSYNEQFF. The J gene is TRBJ2-1, the V gene TRBV7-9; perhaps TRBD2 as D (6 bases). V lost 4 bases and J lost 1, with 17 bases in between. The V gene's germline CDR1 is SEHNR and CDR2 FQNEAQ (reference sequence). The CDR3 covers 17 residues.